A selection of T cell receptor beta chains follows, all from one sample in a study of cytomegalovirus exposure and HLA in healthy donors. Clones were sequenced by immunoSEQ multiplex PCR, and TCRdb holds only the in-frame ones, with some missing. Here the sample spans 150,000 to 200,000 clones, more than 70% being singletons. Sequencing used PBMCs. The receptors come from a boy younger than 18 in good health and CMV-seronegative. Both conserved end residues are part of each CDR3. Each record gives: CDR3 DNA, CDR3 protein, J gene, D gene, clone size, V gene. The D gene is left open where the match is weak. Clone size, where shown, is once, few, many, or a class for clones that have expanded.

DNA: TGTGCCAGCAGCGGTTCGTCGGTCTATGGCTACACCTTC; CDR3: CASSGSSVYGYTF; J: TRBJ1-2; D: .; size: .; V: TRBV9
DNA: TGTGCCAGCAGCGTAGGGGGGGGAAGCACAGATACGCAGTATTTT; CDR3: CASSVGGGSTDTQYF; J: TRBJ2-3; D: TRBD2; size: .; V: TRBV9
DNA: TGTGCCAGTAGTCTCCAAGCCGGGGACAGGGGGCGGAGGTCTAACTATGGCTACACCTTC; CDR3: CASSLQAGDRGRRSNYGYTF; J: TRBJ1-2; D: TRBD1; size: .; V: TRBV19
DNA: TGTGCCAGCAGCGCGCCAGGGGGAATCCACTATGGCTACACCTTC; CDR3: CASSAPGGIHYGYTF; J: TRBJ1-2; D: TRBD1; size: few; V: TRBV28
DNA: TGTGCCAGCATAGCACCGCTGAAGCAGTACTTC; CDR3: CASIAPLKQYF; J: TRBJ2-7; D: .; size: .; V: TRBV2
DNA: TGTGCCAGCAGTAGTGGACTAGCGGGAGGGAGGGCCTACAATGAGCAGTTCTTC; CDR3: CASSSGLAGGRAYNEQFF; J: TRBJ2-1; D: TRBD2; size: .; V: TRBV27
DNA: TGTGCCAGCAGCGTAGTTGGCGGGAGTGAGCAGTTCTTC; CDR3: CASSVVGGSEQFF; J: TRBJ2-1; D: TRBD2; size: .; V: TRBV9
DNA: TGTGCCACTACACATGACGGACAGGGGGCTCTGCATGAGCAGTTCTTC; CDR3: CATTHDGQGALHEQFF; J: TRBJ2-1; D: TRBD1; size: .; V: TRBV9
DNA: TGCGCCAGCAGCTTGGGTGGACAGGGAGGCGAAAACATTCAGTACTTC; CDR3: CASSLGGQGGENIQYF; J: TRBJ2-4; D: TRBD1; size: .; V: TRBV5-1
DNA: TGCGCCAGCAGCCAAGACGTCGGCCCCCTAGGCTACAATGAGCAGTTCTTC; CDR3: CASSQDVGPLGYNEQFF; J: TRBJ2-1; D: .; size: .; V: TRBV4-3
DNA: TGCGCCAGCAGCTTGTTGACAGACCAAGAGACCCAGTACTTC; CDR3: CASSLLTDQETQYF; J: TRBJ2-5; D: .; size: .; V: TRBV5-1
DNA: TGTGCCATCAGTGCCGGAAGGGGTGGAAACACTGAAGCTTTCTTT; CDR3: CAISAGRGGNTEAFF; J: TRBJ1-1; D: .; size: .; V: TRBV10-3
DNA: TGTGCCAGCAGCTCAGACGGGTTAGCAGGGAGAAACACCATATATTTT; CDR3: CASSSDGLAGRNTIYF; J: TRBJ1-3; D: .; size: .; V: TRBV7-2
DNA: TGTGCCAGCAGTCCCGACACAAACTATGGCTACACCTTC; CDR3: CASSPDTNYGYTF; J: TRBJ1-2; D: .; size: once; V: TRBV27
DNA: TGTGCCAGCAGTTCGACAGGGGAGGCTTTCTTT; CDR3: CASSSTGEAFF; J: TRBJ1-1; D: TRBD1; size: few; V: TRBV6-5
DNA: TGTGCCAGCAGCTTAGTCGGGGGTAGGGCAGGGCGGACCGGGGAGCTGTTTTTT; CDR3: CASSLVGGRAGRTGELFF; J: TRBJ2-2; D: .; size: once; V: TRBV7-2